The source of this T cell receptor beta chain is a study of T cell responses to AZD1222 COVID-19 vaccine (dated by TCRdb to about 2021). About the study as a whole: AZD1222 recipients with second doses at about 4 weeks or about 12 weeks were pooled, because spike-specific TCR depth and breadth did not differ between schedules. TCR sequencing was performed for approximately 240 trial participants, of whom around 200 were given two doses of AZD1222 and around 26 were given two doses of MenACWY control vaccine. Trial participants were enrolled by age into subgroups of 18-55, 56-69 and 70-plus years, and around 150, 28 and 57 TCR-sequenced participants, respectively, were included in these subgroups.

Study-level results and caveats: No day 14 peak-response samples were available, so repertoires were characterized only after the peak T cell response. Only five to seven AZD1222 recipients were SARS-CoV-2 seropositive at baseline, limiting conclusions about previously exposed vaccinees. The 56-69-year group was small, and its depth increase did not reach significance, likely because of low power. After two AZD1222 doses, both the breadth and the depth of spike-specific TCRs were significantly higher than at day 0 and than in MenACWY recipients. Participants were mostly white British and included more females than males, and it was suggested by the authors that clonal diversity may have been underestimated. The whole spike protein was spanned by vaccine-associated CD4 TCRs, and dominant responses were seen in regions 160-218 and 743-854. Nearly half of unique spike-specific TCRs reportedly recognized epitopes outside regions mutated in the B.1.351 and B.1.1.7 variants.

The germline ends are 6 bases apart after V is trimmed by 4 bases and J by 2 bases. From a lookup of the germline V gene, CDR1 and CDR2 are MDHEN and SYDVKM. Counted from cysteine to phenylalanine, this CDR3 has 12 amino acids. Just CDR3 DNA is preserved here, 36 bases in frame from base 1. Notes on this clone: There is no known antigen for this receptor. Qualities for individual bases were not recorded, and no much larger clone is one base off.

According to the study, the label for this sample's time point signals: baseline before first vaccination. Samples from vaccinated people were obtained from the UK trials COV001 and COV002, which included a single-blind randomized controlled phase 2/3 trial of AZD1222 (ChAdOx1 nCoV-19) in healthy adults. For TCRbeta chain sequencing, PBMC samples from trial participants were taken at day 0 and at day 28 after the second dose. The CDR3 regions of human TCRbeta chains were subjected to immunosequencing. Per the original workflow: TCRs in the repertoires were matched against a reference library of SARS-CoV-2-specific TCRs that had been generated with the MIRA antigen-specificity platform. Breadth was defined as the fraction of unique TCRs that were SARS-CoV-2-associated. Depth was defined as the fraction of total T cells that were SARS-CoV-2-associated. Using the MIRA data, every spike-specific TCR was mapped to the spike region that the TCR reacted to and assigned to either a CD4 or a CD8 class. Log10-transformed breadth and depth values were compared by one-way ANOVA with Sidak's multiple comparisons tests. TCRdb's version of the immuneACCESS table is confined to in-frame rearrangements and falls short of the full clone set. An unresolved V gene accounts for under half of the shortfall where checked; the remainder is of unknown origin. The V and J calls and clone size are taken from that table; D and trimming were inferred from the DNA. The sample table shows roughly 97,000 clones, and around nine tenths are seen once. Around 8.7% of the sample belongs to the ten largest clones.

The chain couples TRBV28 to TRBJ2-7; TRBD2 is possibly the D segment (6 matching bases). Sequenced here: peripheral blood, sampled on day 0 of AZD1222 vaccination. This TCR derives from an adult in good health. The DNA reads as follows: TGTGCCAGCAGTTGGGGGGCCTACGAGCAGTACTTC. This yields the protein CASSWGAYEQYF.